Sequencing of this TCR beta chain was carried out in a study of T-cell memory formation after mild COVID-19. Broader study findings: Within pre-infection memory, some responding clones were found, suggesting cross-reactive memory joined. Clones that shrank (day 15 to 85) were balanced CD4/CD8, whereas later expanders leaned CD4+. Those CD4+ clones that contracted were mainly in CM and EM (CD8+ ones in EMRA).

The CDR3 length is 14 residues. Trimming left V 8 bases short and J 1 base short, with 14 bases between. The TCR alpha and TCR beta cDNA libraries, bearing sample barcodes and UMIs, were generated by 5'RACE using constant-segment primers. TCRdb reanalysed the 5' RACE reads using MiXCR and keeps one entry per CDR3 protein. The table shows 450,000 to 700,000 distinct CDR3 sequences, with over 15% occurring only once. This clonotype was observed a few times. Its antigen remains unknown. Material for sequencing was PBMCs or a T cell subset sorted from them (not recorded which). The TCR comes from an adult woman who had mild COVID-19 (a few samples of this study predate the infection). Cell type and time point are not known. The chain couples TRBV12-3 or TRBV12-4 to TRBJ1-1, with D possibly being TRBD1 (5 bases). This CDR3 reads CASPPFGANTEAFF. The CDR3 DNA is TGTGCCAGCCCTCCGTTCGGGGCGAACACTGAAGCTTTCTTT.